A selection of T cell receptor beta chains follows, all from one sample in a study of beta chain features in type 1 diabetes. Repertoires were generated with immunoSEQ multiplex PCR, while TCRdb's copy carries only in-frame clones and drops some. Of under 400,000 clones listed, around 12% are singletons. Sequenced material: naive CD4+ T cells from blood. The receptor set was obtained from a woman between 18 and 29 years old with type 1 diabetes. Each CDR3 is given without its conserved first and last residue. D genes are given only for firm matches.

-,TRBV4-1,TRBJ2-1,ASSPWGAEYNEQF
TRBD1,TRBV5-1,TRBJ1-6,ASSLGDRAPPALH
-,TRBV6-5,TRBJ1-2,ASSSQVYGYT
-,TRBV6-5,TRBJ2-2,ASGQVGELF
-,TRBV20-1,TRBJ2-5,SARAWETQY
TRBD2,TRBV6-5,TRBJ2-7,ASSYSGLAESYEQY
TRBD2,TRBV4-3,TRBJ2-3,ASSQSQASGRGTQY
TRBD2,TRBV28,TRBJ2-3,ASSLGTGGRH
-,TRBV7-2,TRBJ2-3,ASQLVDTQY
-,TRBV29-1,TRBJ2-4,SVLPGARNIQY
TRBD2,TRBV5-4,TRBJ2-7,ASSWSSGRGSYEQY
-,TRBV7-2,TRBJ2-1,ASRHSYNEQF
-,TRBV21-1,TRBJ1-2,ASSKAIRGNYGYT
TRBD2,TRBV13,TRBJ2-1,ASSRPGRGYNEQF
TRBD1,TRBV30,TRBJ2-3,AYAGTETTDTQY
-,TRBV7-8,TRBJ1-4,ASSLGVLLNEKLF
-,TRBV7-8,TRBJ1-5,ASSPAGLRNQPQH
TRBD1,TRBV5-5,TRBJ2-5,ASSSTGTQETQY
-,TRBV5-4,TRBJ2-6,ASSPGLRTTSGANVLT
-,TRBV6-6,TRBJ1-2,ASSFNQGVYGYT
TRBD2,TRBV7-2,TRBJ2-4,ASSLVAGGIQY
-,TRBV7-9,TRBJ2-7,ASSLEVGGSAYEQY
TRBD2,TRBV19,TRBJ2-5,ASSDSGGLQETQY
-,TRBV7-8,TRBJ1-4,ASSLGKRGGRGEKLF
TRBD2,TRBV29-1,TRBJ2-1,SVLVLAGGPGVNNEQF
TRBD2,TRBV4-3,TRBJ2-1,ASSRNLAGVGPNEQF
-,TRBV13,TRBJ2-2,ASSPAQGSNTGELF
TRBD1,TRBV5-4,TRBJ1-1,ASSLGQGAREAF
-,TRBV30,TRBJ1-5,AWSVSQNNQPQH
-,TRBV30,TRBJ1-2,AWSVSAGYGYT
-,TRBV27,TRBJ1-2,ASPNMQQRDT
-,TRBV29-1,-,SVELPGWPTSYEQY
TRBD1,TRBV9,TRBJ1-3,ASSATGTSGNTIY
TRBD2,TRBV4-3,TRBJ2-7,ASSQEPAGVEQY
TRBD1,TRBV6-5,TRBJ2-7,ASSLRGRLTEQY
-,TRBV11-2,TRBJ2-1,ASSLEPGRTGGEQF
-,TRBV30,TRBJ1-2,AWSVQPYYGYT
TRBD2,TRBV29-1,TRBJ2-7,SVEMRLAGVYEQY
TRBD2,TRBV12-5,TRBJ2-3,ASGPRLAGVGDTQY
TRBD1,TRBV29-1,TRBJ1-2,SVVGDREGFYGYT
TRBD2,TRBV7-2,TRBJ2-3,ASSLALGGRTDTQY
TRBD2,TRBV7-2,TRBJ2-5,ASSLGGVGEGAQY
-,TRBV30,TRBJ2-1,AWTLATSLNEQF
-,TRBV29-1,TRBJ1-3,SVGDTGNTIY
TRBD1,TRBV5-4,TRBJ1-2,ASSLGRDRANYGYT
-,TRBV19,TRBJ1-1,ASRETGLNTEAF
-,TRBV7-9,TRBJ1-3,ASSSTTGLGNTIY
-,TRBV18,TRBJ1-1,ASSPLNGGTEAF
-,TRBV7-2,TRBJ2-2,ASSFVAGYNTGELF
TRBD2,TRBV6-6,TRBJ2-1,ASSTSGGYNEQF
TRBD1,TRBV14,TRBJ2-7,ASAPGQASYEQY
-,TRBV29-1,TRBJ1-5,SVSTEFNQPQH
TRBD2,TRBV5-1,TRBJ2-5,ASSSRLTSGRGETQY
-,TRBV7-2,TRBJ2-1,ASSLVNGGYSYNEQF